The 26 T cell receptor beta chains below all came from one sample that was sequenced in a study of cytomegalovirus exposure and HLA in healthy donors. Profiling relied on immunoSEQ multiplex PCR, and the TCRdb table lists in-frame clones only, not all of them. The sample has 150,000 or so clones; approximately 94% are singletons. Sequenced material: PBMCs. Receptors originate from a man aged 18 to 35 in good health and CMV-seropositive.

The chain uses TRBV27 and TRBJ2-7; 10 bases match TRBD2. V shed 5 bases, J shed 2 bases, and the junction held 6 bases outside the gene matches. The CDR3 contains 15 residues. In germline, CDR1 is MNHEY, CDR2 SMNVEV (reference sequence). The CDR3 DNA is TGTGCCAGCAGTCCCGGGACTAGCGTTACCTACGAGCAGTACTTC. This translates into CASSPGTSVTYEQYF.

This chain joins TRBV28 and TRBJ2-2; TRBD2 agrees at 9 bases. The CDR3 consists of 17 residues. Germline CDR1 is MDHEN and CDR2 is SYDVKM. V was pared by 1 base and J by 4 bases, with 7 bases of the junction left unmatched. The CDR3 is CASSLSRAGGSTGELFF. In nucleotides, the CDR3 is TGTGCCAGCAGTTTATCCCGAGCGGGAGGTTCCACCGGGGAGCTGTTTTTT.

This chain joins TRBV6-1 and TRBJ2-5; no clear D gene. The CDR3 spans 15 residues. The germline V and J ends were trimmed by 2 bases and 2 bases, with 12 bases remaining between them. CDR1 is MNHNS, CDR2 SASEGT, per germline. The DNA for the CDR3 is TGTGCCAGCAGTGAAATACGTCGACAACAAGAGACCCAGTACTTC. Translating it yields CASSEIRRQQETQYF.

In its sample, this clone was seen once. The chain carries TRBV6-5 and TRBJ1-1, with a possible D match to TRBD1 (5 bases). The V gene lost 3 bases and the J gene lost 8 bases, with 13 bases spanning the gap. Germline lookup yields CDR1 MNHEY and CDR2 SVGAGI. CDR3 size: 13 residues. The CDR3 DNA is TGTGCCAGCAGTTATGGGGCCACTTCGGAAGCTTTCTTT. Translated, it gives CASSYGATSEAFF.

The chain uses TRBV7-6 and TRBJ2-1, with D perhaps TRBD2 (6 bases). Germline CDR1 and CDR2: SGHVS and FNYEAQ. The CDR3 runs 13 residues. The V end lost 5 bases, the J end lost 9 bases, and 14 bases lay between the germline ends. CDR3 sequence reads: CASSPGEIGEQFF. The CDR3 nucleotides are TGTGCCAGCAGCCCGGGGGAAATAGGTGAGCAGTTCTTC.

This sequence joins TRBV10-3 and TRBJ2-5; unclear D gene. The V and J ends lost 6 bases and 1 base respectively, with 6 bases between them. CDR1 and CDR2 (germline): ENHRY, SYGVKD. This CDR3 contains 12 residues. The CDR3 region is CAIRGSQETQYF. The CDR3 DNA is TGTGCCATCAGGGGCAGCCAAGAGACCCAGTACTTC.

CDR3: CASSGLAGVQTQYF. DNA of the CDR3: TGTGCCAGCAGCGGACTAGCGGGAGTTCAGACCCAGTACTTC. This chain uses TRBV7-2 with TRBJ2-5; TRBD2 agrees at 13 bases. The V gene's germline CDR1 is SGHTA and CDR2 FQGNSA. J gave up 6 bases and V 5 bases, and 3 bases lay outside the gene matches. CDR3 length equals 14 residues.

This chain links TRBV27 with TRBJ2-2, with D unclear. This CDR3 contains 15 residues. The germline CDR1 and CDR2 sequences are MNHEY and SMNVEV (reference sequence). V lost 3 bases and J 0 bases, leaving 8 bases between the germline ends. The CDR3 DNA follows: TGTGCCAGCAGTTTTATCCCTTCGAACACCGGGGAGCTGTTTTTT. Its translation is CASSFIPSNTGELFF.

This chain uses TRBV2 with TRBJ1-1; D is perhaps TRBD1 (5 bases). The V gene lost 7 bases and the J gene lost 0 bases, with 12 bases spanning the gap. The CDR3 sequence is 14 residues long. The germline gives CDR1 SNHLY, CDR2 FYNNEI. The CDR3 loop is CASTRWGVNTEAFF. In DNA form, the CDR3 reads TGTGCCAGCACCCGCTGGGGGGTGAACACTGAAGCTTTCTTT.

The chain is built from TRBV7-2 and TRBJ2-1; TRBD2 matches at 7 bases. J lost 7 bases, V lost 0 bases, and 9 bases had no gene match. Per the germline V gene, CDR1 is SGHTA and CDR2 is FQGNSA. The CDR3 is made up of 16 amino acids. This CDR3 is CASSLAAAGSGNEQFF. CDR3 nucleotides: TGTGCCAGCAGCTTAGCTGCAGCGGGAAGTGGTAATGAGCAGTTCTTC.

CDR3 amino acids: CASTPDNRVYEQYF. The CDR3 DNA follows: TGTGCCAGCACTCCGGACAACAGGGTGTACGAGCAGTACTTC. This sequence joins TRBV2 and TRBJ2-7; D is perhaps TRBD1 (6 bases). V was pared by 7 bases and J by 4 bases, with 17 bases between. This CDR3 contains 14 residues. Germline V gene sequence: CDR1 SNHLY, CDR2 FYNNEI.

This chain links TRBV4-2 with TRBJ2-7; possibly TRBD1 for D (7 bases). The V gene lost 0 bases and the J gene lost 7 bases, with 16 bases spanning the gap. Germline loops: CDR1 LGHNA, CDR2 YNFKEQ. The CDR3 runs to 15 residues. The DNA for the CDR3 is TGTGCCAGCAGCCAAGAAGGAAGGGCAGGGGGGGAGCAGTACTTC. Translation: CASSQEGRAGGEQYF.

CDR3 in amino acids: CASSSAGLGQANTEAFF. CDR3 nucleotides: TGCGCCAGCAGCTCCGCAGGTTTGGGACAGGCGAACACTGAAGCTTTCTTT. The J gene is TRBJ1-1, the V gene TRBV5-1, with 8 bases aligning to TRBD1. The V and J ends lost 3 bases and 1 base, in that order; junction bases with no gene match: 11. CDR1 SGHRS and CDR2 YFSETQ come from the germline V gene. The CDR3 is made up of 17 amino acids.

The chain recombines TRBV18 with TRBJ2-7, with 8 bases fitting TRBD1. The CDR3 sequence is 13 residues long. The germline V gene has CDR1 KGHSH and CDR2 LQKENI. V lost 5 bases and J lost 6; bases outside the gene matches: 6. The CDR3 region is CASSSTDRVEQYF. The CDR3 nucleotides read TGTGCCAGCTCATCAACGGACAGGGTCGAGCAGTACTTC.

The V call is TRBV28, the J call TRBJ2-7; 9 nucleotides line up with TRBD2. With 6 bases clipped from V and 3 bases from J, the junction kept 12 bases outside the gene matches. There are 16 residues in the CDR3. CDR1 is MDHEN and CDR2 is SYDVKM in the germline V gene. In DNA, the CDR3 is TGTGCCAGCAGATCCAGAGCTAGCGGGATTGTCTACGAGCAGTACTTC. This codes for CASRSRASGIVYEQYF.

CDR3 nucleotide sequence: TGTGCCAGCAGTTATCAGGGTGATGAAAAACTGTTTTTT. Its translation is CASSYQGDEKLFF. V is TRBV28 and J is TRBJ1-4, with D tentatively TRBD1 (5 bases). V was pared by 4 bases and J by 6 bases, with 9 bases between. This CDR3 has 13 residues. CDR1 is MDHEN and CDR2 is SYDVKM in the germline V gene.

As regards this clone: One end of the junction fails to match germline, which may point to a read error. The V gene is TRBV11-2, the J gene TRBJ2-3; 11 positions match TRBD2. CDR1 and CDR2 from the germline V gene are SGHAT and FQNNGV. The CDR3 has 14 residues. In DNA, the CDR3 is TGTGCCAGCAGCTTAGATATTAGCGGGAGGGCCGGGAATTTT. This sequence encodes CASSLDISGRAGNF.

J is TRBJ1-5 and V is TRBV18, with 8 bases lining up with TRBD1. Germline V gene data show CDR1 as KGHSH and CDR2 as LQKENI. V dropped 3 bases and J dropped 1; count of bases not matched to a gene: 5. CDR3 length equals 16 residues. This CDR3 is CASSPMDRASNQPQHF. The CDR3 nucleotides are TGTGCCAGCTCACCGATGGACAGGGCCAGCAATCAGCCCCAGCATTTT.

The chain carries TRBV11-2 and TRBJ2-1, with 10 nucleotides matching TRBD2. The ends lost 1 base at V and 8 bases at J; junction bases unmatched: 8. Germline assignment: CDR1 SGHAT and CDR2 FQNNGV. CDR3 length: 16 residues. CDR3 in amino acids: CASSLGRVAGGDEQFF. The CDR3 nucleotides are TGTGCCAGCAGCTTAGGTAGAGTAGCGGGAGGTGATGAGCAGTTCTTC.

The chain links TRBV19 to TRBJ2-5, with 7 bases lining up with TRBD1. This CDR3 is 15 amino acids long. Unmatched junction bases numbered 7, after V lost 5 bases and J lost 1 base. From germline, CDR1 is LNHDA and CDR2 SQIVND (reference sequence). The CDR3 DNA sequence: TGTGCCAGTAGTCAAAACAGGGGTTCCCAAGAGACCCAGTACTTC. Translating it yields CASSQNRGSQETQYF.

The V and J genes are TRBV6-6 and TRBJ1-1; 8 bases match TRBD1. V lost 0 bases and J lost 6; bases outside the gene matches: 3. Germline CDR1 is MNHNY and CDR2 is SVGAGI (reference sequence). The length of the CDR3 is 14 residues. CDR3 in DNA: TGTGCCAGCAGTTACTCCGACAGGGGCTCTGAAGCTTTCTTT. It yields the protein CASSYSDRGSEAFF.

The chain links TRBV27 to TRBJ2-1; perhaps TRBD1 as D (5 bases). The V end was cut by 5 bases, the J end by 9 bases, with 17 bases between. CDR1 is MNHEY and CDR2 is SMNVEV in the germline V gene (reference sequence). This CDR3 spans 14 amino acids. The CDR3 bases are TGTGCCAGCAGTCCGAGGACAATCCCGGGTGAGCAGTTCTTC. Translating it yields CASSPRTIPGEQFF.

This chain connects TRBV28 to TRBJ1-3; D not resolved. This CDR3 region has 14 residues. The V and J ends lost 5 bases and 9 bases respectively, with 17 bases between them. Germline CDR1 MDHEN, CDR2 SYDVKM. CDR3 in amino acids: CASSPAPRRGTIYF. The CDR3 bases are TGTGCCAGCAGTCCGGCCCCACGCCGAGGCACCATATATTTT.

The chain recombines TRBV10-3 with TRBJ2-5; 7 bases agree with TRBD2. V was clipped by 5 bases and J by 4 bases; unmatched bases: 7. The CDR3 totals 14 residues. The germline CDR1 and CDR2 sequences are ENHRY and SYGVKD. CDR3 amino acids: CAISQAGIRETQYF. For the CDR3, the DNA is TGTGCCATCAGTCAAGCGGGGATTAGAGAGACCCAGTACTTC.

This clone showed up just once. The chain carries TRBV27 and TRBJ2-1; 10 nucleotides line up with TRBD2. The length of the CDR3 is 18 residues. Germline V gives CDR1 MNHEY, CDR2 SMNVEV (reference sequence). V lost 6 bases to trimming and J lost 5 bases; unmatched junction nucleotides: 16. The CDR3 coding sequence is TGTGCCAGCAGAAGCATGGACCCCACTAGCGGGGTAAACAATGAGCAGTTCTTC. Its protein product is CASRSMDPTSGVNNEQFF.

The V gene is TRBV9, the J gene TRBJ2-2; a weak D match, TRBD1 (6 bases). Per the germline V gene, CDR1 is SGDLS and CDR2 is YYNGEE. The CDR3 is 16 residues long. With 5 bases removed from V and 3 bases from J, the gap between germline ends came to 17 bases. In nucleotides, the CDR3 is TGTGCCAGCAGTCTAGCAACAGGGTTGGACACCGGGGAGCTGTTTTTT. The encoded protein is CASSLATGLDTGELFF.